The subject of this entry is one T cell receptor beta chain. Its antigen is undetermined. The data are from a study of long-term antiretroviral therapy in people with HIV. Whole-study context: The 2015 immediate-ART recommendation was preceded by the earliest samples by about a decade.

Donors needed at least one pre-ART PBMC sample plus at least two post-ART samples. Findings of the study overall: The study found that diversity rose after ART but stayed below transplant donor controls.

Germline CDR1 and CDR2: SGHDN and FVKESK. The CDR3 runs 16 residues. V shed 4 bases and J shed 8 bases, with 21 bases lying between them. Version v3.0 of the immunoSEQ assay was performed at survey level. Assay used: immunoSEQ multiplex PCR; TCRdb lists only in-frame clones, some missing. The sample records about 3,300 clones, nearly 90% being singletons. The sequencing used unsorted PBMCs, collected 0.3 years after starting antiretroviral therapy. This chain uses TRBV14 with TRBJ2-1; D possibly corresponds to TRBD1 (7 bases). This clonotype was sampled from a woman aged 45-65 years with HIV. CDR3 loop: CASSPGGVRGHYEQFF. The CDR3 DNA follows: TGTGCCAGCAGCCCCGGCGGGGTTAGGGGGCACTATGAGCAGTTCTTC.